Below, one T cell receptor (beta chain) is given with its context. Antigen: not known. The sample is drawn from a study of T cell responses to AZD1222 COVID-19 vaccine. Findings and limits, study-wide: Just five or six AZD1222 recipients tested seropositive at baseline.

This CDR3 comprises 17 residues. J gave up 1 base and V 0 bases, and 4 bases lay outside the gene matches. The germline V gene encodes CDR1 SGHTA and CDR2 FQGNSA. Only in-frame clones appear in the TCRdb table, and some are missing; sequencing was by immunoSEQ multiplex PCR. The table lists 150,000 to 180,000 clones, 85% to 90% of them singletons. The sequences come from peripheral blood, collected on day 0 of MenACWY control vaccination. V usage is TRBV7-2 and J usage is TRBJ2-3; the match to TRBD2 covers 10 bases. The source of this sequence is an adult in good health. The CDR3 sequence is CASSLALLAGRTDTQYF. The CDR3 DNA reads TGTGCCAGCAGCTTAGCGCTACTAGCGGGACGCACAGATACGCAGTATTTT. Full variable domain (rest looked up from reference TRBV7-2 and TRBJ2-3): GAGVSQSPSNKVTEKGKDVELRCDPISGHTALYWYRQSLGQGLEFLIYFQGNSAPDKSGLPSDRFSAERTGGSVSTLTIQRTQQEDSAVYLCASSLALLAGRTDTQYFGPGTRLTVL.